This entry is about one T cell receptor beta chain. What it binds is not known. These data are taken from a study of Ad26.COV2.S vaccination and SARS-CoV-2 variants. Study-level information: This donor came from the COV1001 trial of Ad26.COV2.S. Intramuscularly, Ad26.COV2.S was given either once or twice, 56 days apart. Broader study findings: Ad26.COV2.S recipients had broader spike-specific TCRs (P = 0.0014).

Indicated treatment: 15 to 20 received Ad26.COV2.S at low or high dose, single or two shots; 5 received placebo; per-sample allocation not given. At day 63 after the first vaccine or placebo injection, samples were drawn. Vaccine was an Ad26 vector expressing Wuhan-strain SARS-CoV-2 spike. Germline-derived CDR1 and CDR2 are SQVTM and ANQGSEA. The CDR3 length is 14 residues. Trimming stripped 3 bases from V and 7 bases from J, with 18 bases between. TCRdb keeps only in-frame clones here, not all; method: immunoSEQ multiplex PCR. The table lists fewer than 300,000 clones, around 87% of them singletons, with under 4% in the top ten.

This clonotype was sampled from a person between 18 and 65 years old who received the Ad26.COV2.S COVID-19 vaccine or a placebo. The sample was peripheral blood, taken in a trial of Ad26.COV2.S vaccine versus placebo. This chain connects TRBV29-1 to TRBJ1-2, with D maybe TRBD1 (5 bases). In DNA form, the CDR3 reads TGCAGCGTTGAGCAGGGATGGGATTTGGGTGGCTACACCTTC. Protein product: CSVEQGWDLGGYTF.